This TCR beta chain comes out of a study of shared clonotypes between healthy human individuals. The overall study: Each donor's CD4 naive and CD4 memory cells filled three plates apiece, CD8 naive two, and CD8 memory one.

The CDR3 extends over 13 amino acids. Germline V gene lookup returns CDR1 LNHDA and CDR2 SQIVND (reference sequence). The germline V and J ends were trimmed by 5 bases and 4 bases, with 11 bases remaining between them. Study outcomes and limitations: Non-shared clonotypes had lower generation probabilities than clonotypes shared by all four sorted-subset donors. Deeper or shallower sequencing was expected to change how clonotypes are shared among donors.

CD45RO-negative CD8 cells positively selected for CCR7 made up the naive population, which excluded terminally differentiated effector memory CD45RA+ cells. This table comes from immunoSEQ multiplex PCR, and its TCRdb copy is limited to in-frame clones, with some not included. Here the sample spans millions of clones, less than 95% being singletons. In regard to this clone: The antigen remains unidentified.

The chain couples TRBV19 to TRBJ2-5; D gene uncertain. The receptor was isolated from a man aged 18-30 years in good health. The specimen was naive CD8+ T cells sorted from blood. The CDR3 reads CASSPSTGETQYF. CDR3 bases: TGTGCCAGTAGTCCGAGTACGGGAGAGACCCAGTACTTC.